One and the same sample provided the 8 T cell receptor beta chains below, sequenced in a study of shared clonotypes between healthy human individuals. TCRdb keeps only in-frame clones here, not all; method: immunoSEQ multiplex PCR. The repertoire holds roughly 2.2 million clones, with about 90% as singletons. The sample taken for sequencing was naive CD4+ T cells from PBMCs. Subset here: CD45RA+ positively selected. The receptors shown here come from a man aged 18 to 29 in good health. Some clones in this sample may be carry-over from other donors' samples.

V is TRBV2 and J is TRBJ1-5, with 9 bases fitting TRBD1. Germline V gene data show CDR1 as SNHLY and CDR2 as FYNNEI. This CDR3 spans 15 amino acids. V shed 6 bases and J 7 bases; nucleotides not matched to a gene: 10. The CDR3 DNA reads as TGTGCCAGCAGCCCGATCCGGACAGGGGTACAGCCCCAGCATTTT. Its translation: CASSPIRTGVQPQHF.

As concerns this clone: Other DNA sequences in the same sample also yield this CDR3. The chain links TRBV7-9 to TRBJ1-2, with 7 bases aligning to TRBD1. J was trimmed by 2 bases and V by 5 bases; bases with no gene match: 2. The germline V gene encodes CDR1 SEHNR and CDR2 FQNEAQ (reference sequence). This CDR3 has 13 residues. The CDR3 loop reads CASSRDSNYGYTF. The CDR3 coding sequence is TGTGCCAGCAGCCGGGACAGCAACTATGGCTACACCTTC.

The table lists this clone with a count of one. The chain recombines TRBV11-1 with TRBJ2-1; no clear D gene. The germline V gene encodes CDR1 SGHAT and CDR2 FQDESV (reference sequence). V was trimmed by 4 bases and J by 1 base, leaving 8 bases between them. The CDR3 spans 14 residues. CDR3 in amino acids: CASSSRVSYNEQFF. The CDR3 DNA reads as TGTGCCAGCAGCTCCAGAGTTTCCTACAATGAGCAGTTCTTC. The full variable domain, in which reference TRBV11-1 and TRBJ2-1 provide the parts outside the CDR3, is EAEVAQSPRYKITEKSQAVAFWCDPISGHATLYWYRQILGQGPELLVQFQDESVVDDSQLPKDRFSAERLKGVDSTLKIQPAELGDSAMYLCASSSRVSYNEQFFGPGTRLTVL.

The chain joins TRBV19 to TRBJ2-7; no clear D. The germline V gene has CDR1 LNHDA and CDR2 SQIVND (reference sequence). Trimming took 5 bases from V and 3 from J, leaving 14 bases between them. CDR3 size: 14 residues. CDR3 bases: TGTGCCAGTAGTCCCGAAGGTCCACTCTACGAGCAGTACTTC. Translating gives CASSPEGPLYEQYF.

The chain couples TRBV29-1 to TRBJ2-2, with D perhaps matching TRBD1 (7 bases). V lost 7 bases to trimming and J lost 5 bases, with 14 bases between them. The CDR3 length is 13 residues. Germline V gene sequence: CDR1 SQVTM, CDR2 ANQGSEA. The CDR3 nucleotides read TGCAGCGGCGGGACAGCTATGACCGGGGAGCTGTTTTTT. It encodes CSGGTAMTGELFF.

The chain is built from TRBV28 and TRBJ1-3, with TRBD1 identical over 8 bases. There are 16 residues in the CDR3. Germline trimming cut 5 bases from V and 2 bases from J; bases unmatched to any gene: 8. Germline assignment: CDR1 MDHEN and CDR2 SYDVKM. CDR3 DNA: TGTGCCAGCAGTCCGACAGGGGCAAATCCTGGAAACACCATATATTTT. Residues: CASSPTGANPGNTIYF.

The V and J genes are TRBV28 and TRBJ2-7; 8 positions match TRBD2. Germline values: CDR1 MDHEN, CDR2 SYDVKM. The J segment lost 0 bases and the V segment lost 6 bases, leaving 16 bases of the junction unmatched. The CDR3 sequence is 18 residues long. DNA of the CDR3: TGTGCCAGCAGGGGATCGGGATTGGCGGGAGGAAGCTCCTACGAGCAGTACTTC. It encodes CASRGSGLAGGSSYEQYF.

This sequence joins TRBV4-3 and TRBJ1-1; 7 nucleotides agree with TRBD1. Germline CDR1 reads LGHNA; CDR2 reads YSLEER. V shed 7 bases and J 1 base; nucleotides not matched to a gene: 9. This CDR3 has 15 residues. The CDR3 nucleotides read TGCGCCAGCACGGATGCGGACAGGAGGAACACTGAAGCTTTCTTT. Translated: CASTDADRRNTEAFF.